A few counts support the clone carrying this T cell receptor (beta chain). Its antigen remains unknown. The length of the CDR3 is 16 residues. J gave up 5 bases and V 1 base, and 8 bases lay outside the gene matches. CDR1 and CDR2 from the germline V gene are GTSNPN and SVGIG (reference sequence). TCRdb processed the RT-PCR reads anew with MiXCR; each CDR3 protein has one entry. The sample contains around 570,000 distinct CDR3 sequences, roughly 8.2% of which appear only once. This sample stems from a study of response to subunit inactivated influenza vaccine. Findings of the study overall: The authors put forward the suggestion that each seasonal influenza vaccination may bring in only a limited number of new T cells.

The gene calls are TRBV30 and TRBJ2-5; 12 bases line up with TRBD2. This TCR was sampled from a man aged 50 to 75 who received an inactivated influenza vaccine. Sequencing was performed on PBMCs from blood, taken around 25 months after vaccination. CDR3: CAWSALTSGGGETQYF. CDR3 coding DNA: TGTGCCTGGAGTGCCCTGACTAGCGGGGGCGGGGAGACCCAGTACTTC. The full variable domain, in which reference TRBV30 and TRBJ2-5 provide the parts outside the CDR3, is SQTIHQWPATLVQPVGSPLSLECTVEGTSNPNLYWYRQAAGRGLQLLFYSVGIGQISSEVPQNLSASRPQDRQFILSSKKLLLSDSGFYLCAWSALTSGGGETQYFGPGTRLLVL.